The 2 T cell receptor beta chains below come from one sample, sequenced in a study of blood T cell repertoires in COVID-19. Libraries were prepared by immunoSEQ multiplex PCR; TCRdb keeps only in-frame clonotypes and omits some of them. The sample has roughly 100,000 clones; about 90% are singletons. The sample comprised peripheral blood. The receptors shown here come from a man aged 50-60 years with acute or convalescent COVID-19.

The chain recombines TRBV5-8 with TRBJ1-6, with no clear D. This CDR3 region has 15 residues. Between the trimmed V and J ends, which lost 1 base and 3 bases, there was a span of 8 bases. Germline values: CDR1 SGHTS, CDR2 YDEGEE. CDR3 DNA sequence: TGTGCCAGCAGCTTGCCGGGAAACTATAATTCACCCCTCCACTTT. Amino acids: CASSLPGNYNSPLHF.

The V gene is TRBV27, the J gene TRBJ1-5; D is ambiguous. Trimming took off 2 bases at V and 2 bases at J, with 16 bases between the two ends. Germline CDR1 and CDR2: MNHEY and SMNVEV (reference sequence). The CDR3 totals 17 residues. CDR3 sequence reads: CASSLRPVQAGNQPQHF. CDR3 bases: TGTGCCAGCAGTTTAAGGCCCGTCCAGGCTGGCAATCAGCCCCAGCATTTT.